These 25 T cell receptor beta chains originate from one sample sequenced in a study of T cells expressing NK-cell markers. TCRdb re-called the 5' RACE reads, yielding one record per CDR3 amino acid sequence without DNA. The ten most abundant clones cover roughly 5.2% of a sample with approximately 380,000 distinct CDR3 sequences. Sample: blood T cells: a sorted CD56 or NKG2C T cell subset, CD4+ or CD8+ T cells, or bulk PBMC T cells (not recorded which). The receptors originated from a man aged 18-75 years in good health.

The chain is built from TRBV19 and TRBJ1-6; TCRdb returns TRBD1, unconfirmable since there is no DNA. The CDR3 consists of 14 residues. Germline V lookup: CDR1 LNHDA, CDR2 SQIVND (reference sequence). CDR3: CASSRDSRGSPLHF.

The chain joins TRBV18 to TRBJ2-7; no DNA is available, so the TRBD1 call from TCRdb remains unchecked. The CDR3 is 13 amino acids. From germline, CDR1 is KGHSH and CDR2 LQKENI. CDR3 region: CASSRRQGGEQYF.

The V and J genes are TRBV5-1 and TRBJ2-7; TCRdb's assignment of TRBD1 cannot be checked, as there is no DNA. The germline V gene has CDR1 SGHRS and CDR2 YFSETQ. The CDR3 totals 13 residues. The CDR3 protein is CASSPSGGREQYF.

The rearrangement joins TRBV29-1 to TRBJ2-1; the TRBD2 assignment by TCRdb is unverifiable without DNA. Germline V gene sequence: CDR1 SQVTM, CDR2 ANQGSEA. The CDR3 loop spans 15 amino acids. The CDR3 protein is CSVPAAEISYNEQFF.

This sequence joins TRBV2 and TRBJ2-3; with no DNA, the TCRdb D assignment of TRBD2 cannot be verified. CDR3 length: 16 residues. The V gene's germline CDR1 is SNHLY and CDR2 FYNNEI. The CDR3 sequence is CASSEQRGLSTDTQYF.

This sequence joins TRBV28 and TRBJ2-3; with no DNA, the TCRdb D assignment of TRBD1 cannot be verified. The CDR3 spans 15 residues. Germline lookup yields CDR1 MDHEN and CDR2 SYDVKM. The CDR3 spells CATTEDRGRSDTQYF. Drawing the rest from reference TRBV28 and TRBJ2-3, the complete variable domain is DVKVTQSSRYLVKRTGEKVFLECVQDMDHENMFWYRQDPGLGLRLIYFSYDVKMKEKGDIPEGYSVSREKKERFSLILESASTNQTSMYLCATTEDRGRSDTQYFGPGTRLTVL.

This sequence joins TRBV7-9 and TRBJ1-4; TCRdb designates TRBD1, a call that cannot be tested without DNA. Germline V gene sequence: CDR1 SEHNR, CDR2 FQNEAQ (reference sequence). This CDR3 spans 15 amino acids. CDR3 sequence: CASSTPRQGREKLFF.

The chain has TRBV5-1 and TRBJ1-2. The CDR3 loop spans 15 amino acids. CDR1 and CDR2 from the germline V gene are SGHRS and YFSETQ. The CDR3 spells CASSLARDGDNGYTF.

The chain has TRBV29-1 and TRBJ1-1; with no DNA, the TCRdb D assignment of TRBD1 cannot be verified. The germline gives CDR1 SQVTM, CDR2 ANQGSEA. The CDR3 contains 13 residues. This chain's CDR3 is CSVGTGRRTEAFF.

Here the CDR3 reads CASSRAGGPVGEQFF. The J gene is TRBJ2-1, the V gene TRBV7-2; lacking DNA, the TRBD1 call made by TCRdb goes unchecked. The CDR3 has 15 residues. Germline lookup yields CDR1 SGHTA and CDR2 FQGNSA.

The rearrangement links TRBV7-2 to TRBJ1-1. Germline loops: CDR1 SGHTA, CDR2 FQGNSA. CDR3 length: 11 residues. CDR3 amino acids: CASSLNGQAFF. The full variable domain, its missing parts supplied by reference TRBV7-2 and TRBJ1-1, is GAGVSQSPSNKVTEKGKDVELRCDPISGHTALYWYRQSLGQGLEFLIYFQGNSAPDKSGLPSDRFSAERTGGSVSTLTIQRTQQEDSAVYLCASSLNGQAFFGQGTRLTVV.

The chain recombines TRBV28 with TRBJ1-1. The CDR3 has 17 amino acids. The V gene's germline CDR1 is MDHEN and CDR2 SYDVKM. The CDR3 spells CASSPRRLGRRNTEAFF.

The chain is built from TRBV6-1 and TRBJ2-5; TCRdb's assignment of TRBD1 cannot be checked, as there is no DNA. The CDR3 totals 14 residues. CDR1 and CDR2 from the germline V gene are MNHNS and SASEGT. CDR3 sequence reads: CASMGGHYLGTQYF.

J is TRBJ1-3 and V is TRBV9. The CDR3 loop spans 16 amino acids. Per germline, CDR1 SGDLS and CDR2 YYNGEE. The CDR3 region is CASSVSGSVSGNTIYF.

The V call is TRBV12-3 or TRBV12-4, the J call TRBJ2-1; checking the TCRdb D call of TRBD2 is not possible without DNA. The CDR3 totals 13 residues. This CDR3 reads CASSPRGGGEQFF.

This rearrangement joins TRBV18 to TRBJ2-3; lacking DNA, the TRBD1 call made by TCRdb goes unchecked. Germline CDR1 is KGHSH and CDR2 is LQKENI. The CDR3 runs 16 residues. The CDR3 is CASSPNWDSHTDTQYF.

The V call is TRBV4-1, the J call TRBJ1-6; with no DNA, the TCRdb D assignment of TRBD1 cannot be verified. The CDR3 has 18 amino acids. Germline V CDR1 and CDR2: MGHRA, YSYEKL. The CDR3 sequence: CASSQEIPVQGVYSPLHF.

This chain uses TRBV20-1 with TRBJ1-2; the TCRdb call, TRBD1, lacks DNA for checking. Germline values: CDR1 DFQATT, CDR2 SNEGSKA (reference sequence). This CDR3 comprises 13 residues. The CDR3 protein is CSAKKDGGEGYTF.

V gene TRBV7-2 combines with J gene TRBJ2-1. Looked up from germline, CDR1 is SGHTA and CDR2 is FQGNSA. The CDR3 covers 13 residues. CDR3 region: CASSEQWNNEQFF.

V is TRBV10-3 and J is TRBJ2-5; TCRdb calls TRBD1, which cannot be checked without DNA. The CDR3 runs 16 residues. Germline V gene sequence: CDR1 ENHRY, CDR2 SYGVKD. The CDR3 region is CAISESTSGAGETQYF.

This chain joins TRBV19 and TRBJ1-1; TCRdb's D call, TRBD1, is unchecked because there is no DNA. The CDR3 extends over 15 amino acids. Germline CDR1 is LNHDA and CDR2 is SQIVND (reference sequence). The CDR3 here is CASSIPTTGGTEAFF. The full variable domain, in which reference TRBV19 and TRBJ1-1 provide the parts outside the CDR3, is DGGITQSPKYLFRKEGQNVTLSCEQNLNHDAMYWYRQDPGQGLRLIYYSQIVNDFQKGDIAEGYSVSREKKESFPLTVTSAQKNPTAFYLCASSIPTTGGTEAFFGQGTRLTVV.

The chain combines TRBV24-1 with TRBJ2-3. The germline CDR1 and CDR2 sequences are KGHDR and SFDVKD. The CDR3 has 12 residues. The CDR3 loop is CATSLQSDTQYF.

This sequence joins TRBV5-5 and TRBJ2-5; the D gene TCRdb calls, TRBD1, cannot be checked with no DNA. Germline V gene lookup returns CDR1 SGHKS and CDR2 YYEKEE (reference sequence). CDR3 length: 15 residues. The CDR3 loop is CASSLFTGLRETQYF.

The rearrangement uses TRBV7-9 and TRBJ1-1. The CDR3 is made up of 15 amino acids. CDR1 and CDR2 from the germline V gene are SEHNR and FQNEAQ (reference sequence). CDR3 region: CASSSSRVRNTEAFF.

The genes are TRBV28 and TRBJ2-7; checking the TCRdb D call of TRBD2 is not possible without DNA. CDR3 length: 15 amino acids. Germline V lookup: CDR1 MDHEN, CDR2 SYDVKM. The CDR3 here is CASSSGGSGGYEQYF.